Below, one T cell receptor (beta chain) is given with its context. Its antigen is still unknown. A much more abundant neighbour one base away suggests this may be a read error. These data are taken from a study of tumor and adjacent non-tumor tissue in lung cancer. Study-level information: Histology: 12 adenocarcinoma, a couple of squamous cell carcinoma, 1 small cell lung cancer.

Study-level findings and limits: Shorter survival was associated with higher TCR diversity in tumors.

RNA was extracted from bulk tissue without any cell sorting. A modified ARM-PCR protocol with three rounds of nested PCR amplified TCRbeta. MiXCR, run by TCRdb on the multiplex PCR reads, gives a single entry per CDR3 protein. The table shows 110,000 or so distinct CDR3 sequences, with roughly 74% occurring only once. CDR1 and CDR2 from the germline V gene are MNHEY and SVGEGT. Trimming shortened V by 7 bases and J by 7 bases, and 14 bases separated the two germline ends. This CDR3 region has 14 residues. This TCR derives from a woman aged 55-75 years with non-small cell lung cancer. The rearrangement links TRBV6-2 or TRBV6-3 to TRBJ1-6, with D possibly matching TRBD1 (5 bases). The sequencing sample was made of lung tumor tissue. Here the CDR3 DNA reads TGTGCCAGCAAGCTGACAGTGACAAATTCACCCCTCCACTTT. Translating gives CASKLTVTNSPLHF.